The 30 T cell receptor beta chains given below trace back to one sample, sequenced in a study of technical replicates of blood from a handful of donors. TCRdb keeps only in-frame clones here, not all; method: immunoSEQ multiplex PCR. The table lists under 110,000 clones, 96% of them singletons. The specimen sequenced was T cells isolated from PBMCs. The receptors shown here come from a human donor in good health.

CDR3 nucleotides: TGTGCCAGCAGTCGGGACAGGGGGGGTCACGAGCAGTACTTC. Its translation: CASSRDRGGHEQYF. The chain has TRBV6-5 and TRBJ2-7; 11 bases match TRBD1. V lost 5 bases to trimming and J lost 5 bases; unmatched junction nucleotides: 5. The germline CDR1 and CDR2 sequences are MNHEY and SVGAGI. CDR3 size: 14 residues.

This chain links TRBV5-1 with TRBJ1-1; D gene unclear. Trimming removed 4 bases from V and 0 bases from J, with 10 bases in between. The CDR3 has 14 amino acids. Germline V gene data show CDR1 as SGHRS and CDR2 as YFSETQ. The CDR3 here is CASSITVLNTEAFF. The CDR3 DNA follows: TGCGCCAGCAGCATAACAGTCCTGAACACTGAAGCTTTCTTT.

V gene TRBV6-5 combines with J gene TRBJ2-7; D might be TRBD1 (6 bases). Germline assignment: CDR1 MNHEY and CDR2 SVGAGI. The CDR3 loop spans 15 amino acids. With 5 bases removed from V and 3 bases from J, the gap between germline ends came to 17 bases. The CDR3 sequence: CASSQFSGHYYEQYF. The CDR3 coding sequence is TGTGCCAGCAGTCAATTCTCGGGACACTACTACGAGCAGTACTTC.

The V and J genes are TRBV5-5 and TRBJ2-3; no clear D gene. The CDR3 extends over 12 amino acids. Between the trimmed V and J ends, which lost 1 base and 3 bases, there was a span of 3 bases. Germline V gene sequence: CDR1 SGHKS, CDR2 YYEKEE (reference sequence). CDR3 bases: TGTGCCAGCAGCTTGTCAACAGATACGCAGTATTTT. The encoded protein is CASSLSTDTQYF.

This chain uses TRBV5-1 with TRBJ1-1; 7 positions match TRBD1. This CDR3 comprises 13 residues. CDR1 is SGHRS and CDR2 is YFSETQ in the germline V gene. V was clipped by 2 bases and J by 4 bases; unmatched bases: 2. The CDR3 DNA reads as TGCGCCAGCAGCTTACAGGGGAGCACTGAAGCTTTCTTT. This gives the protein CASSLQGSTEAFF. The full variable domain, with the rest looked up from reference TRBV5-1 and TRBJ1-1, is KAGVTQTPRYLIKTRGQQVTLSCSPISGHRSVSWYQQTPGQGLQFLFEYFSETQRNKGNFPGRFSGRQFSNSRSEMNVSTLELGDSALYLCASSLQGSTEAFFGQGTRLTVV.

The chain is built from TRBV6-5 and TRBJ2-7; 7 bases fit TRBD2. Germline V lookup: CDR1 MNHEY, CDR2 SVGAGI. The CDR3 has 14 residues. Unmatched junction bases numbered 4, after V lost 5 bases and J lost 0 bases. CDR3 coding DNA: TGTGCCAGCAGTGGGAGGGACGGCTCCTACGAGCAGTACTTC. It codes for CASSGRDGSYEQYF.

The CDR3 DNA reads as TGTGCCAGCAGTGGCGGGGACTATGGTGAGCAGTTCTTC. As protein: CASSGGDYGEQFF. The chain has TRBV6-4 and TRBJ2-1; 7 positions agree with TRBD2. The V segment lost 4 bases and the J segment 9 bases; nucleotides outside the gene matches: 6. CDR1 MRHNA and CDR2 SNTAGT come from the germline V gene. CDR3 length: 13 residues.

This chain joins TRBV28 and TRBJ2-5; TRBD2 is a possible D gene (6 bases). Germline loops: CDR1 MDHEN, CDR2 SYDVKM. The germline V and J ends were trimmed by 4 bases and 1 base, with 13 bases remaining between them. The CDR3 length is 15 residues. For the CDR3, the DNA is TGTGCCAGCAGTTCCTTGGCTAGCGTCCAAGAGACCCAGTACTTC. The encoded protein is CASSSLASVQETQYF.

This chain links TRBV2 with TRBJ1-5, with 9 bases that match TRBD1. V lost 6 bases, J lost 5 bases, and 8 bases stayed unmatched. This CDR3 has 15 residues. Per germline, CDR1 SNHLY and CDR2 FYNNEI. The CDR3 bases are TGTGCCAGCAGGGGGGGACAGGGAAAGGATCAGCCCCAGCATTTT. It specifies CASRGGQGKDQPQHF.

This sequence joins TRBV2 and TRBJ1-6, with no clear D. Per the germline V gene, CDR1 is SNHLY and CDR2 is FYNNEI. This CDR3 is 16 amino acids long. Trimming removed 4 bases from V and 7 bases from J, with 17 bases in between. The CDR3 here is CASSGLKASGNSPLHF. CDR3 nucleotide sequence: TGTGCCAGCAGTGGTTTGAAGGCTAGTGGGAATTCACCCCTCCACTTT.

This chain joins TRBV6-6 and TRBJ2-3; 8 nucleotides line up with TRBD1. V lost 7 bases, J lost 2 bases, and 5 bases stayed unmatched. CDR1 and CDR2 (germline): MNHNY, SVGAGI (reference sequence). This CDR3 has 14 amino acids. CDR3 bases: TGTGCCAGCACCCCGGGACAGGCCACAGATACGCAGTATTTT. Translated, it gives CASTPGQATDTQYF.

This chain connects TRBV4-2 to TRBJ2-7; 11 nucleotides agree with TRBD2. The V segment lost 0 bases and the J segment 6 bases; nucleotides outside the gene matches: 7. Germline V gene lookup returns CDR1 LGHNA and CDR2 YNFKEQ. This CDR3 region has 16 residues. In nucleotides, the CDR3 is TGTGCCAGCAGCCAAGAGGTTAGCGGGGGGGCGGGCGAGCAGTACTTC. Its protein product is CASSQEVSGGAGEQYF.

The gene calls are TRBV25-1 and TRBJ2-5, with TRBD2 matching 7 bases. The CDR3 runs 17 residues. The V gene end was trimmed by 1 base and the J gene end by 5 bases; junction bases not matched to a gene: 13. CDR1 is MGHDK and CDR2 is SYGVNS in the germline V gene. The CDR3 region is CASSEWGGDGMEETQYF. In DNA form, the CDR3 reads TGTGCCAGCAGTGAATGGGGGGGAGATGGGATGGAGGAGACCCAGTACTTC. The whole variable domain, remainder taken from reference TRBV25-1 and TRBJ2-5, is EADIYQTPRYLVIGTGKKITLECSQTMGHDKMYWYQQDPGMELHLIHYSYGVNSTEKGDLSSESTVSRIRTEHFPLTLESARPSHTSQYLCASSEWGGDGMEETQYFGPGTRLLVL.

The V and J genes are TRBV7-9 and TRBJ1-2, with D unresolved. The V and J ends lost 0 bases and 8 bases respectively, with 7 bases between them. There are 12 residues in the CDR3. Germline CDR1 is SEHNR and CDR2 is FQNEAQ (reference sequence). The CDR3 region is CASSLARPGYTF. CDR3 in DNA: TGTGCCAGCAGCTTAGCGCGGCCGGGCTACACCTTC.

The gene calls are TRBV28 and TRBJ2-5; TRBD2 aligns across 10 bases. Germline V CDR1 and CDR2: MDHEN, SYDVKM. The V segment lost 4 bases and the J segment 4 bases; nucleotides outside the gene matches: 15. CDR3 length: 18 residues. In DNA, the CDR3 is TGTGCCAGCAGTTGGACAATCCTAGCGGGAGATCGTTCAGAGACCCAGTACTTC. The encoded protein is CASSWTILAGDRSETQYF.

The chain combines TRBV7-9 with TRBJ2-2; 7 nucleotides match TRBD1. Looked up from germline, CDR1 is SEHNR and CDR2 is FQNEAQ (reference sequence). CDR3 length: 14 amino acids. V lost 6 bases to trimming and J lost 3 bases; unmatched junction nucleotides: 4. CDR3 bases: TGTGCCAGCAGAAGTACAGGGGACACCGGGGAGCTGTTTTTT. This encodes CASRSTGDTGELFF.

The chain combines TRBV27 with TRBJ2-1; TRBD2 matches 13 bases. Trimming took 3 bases from V and 5 from J; bases not matched to a gene: 1. This CDR3 is built from 15 residues. CDR1 and CDR2 (germline): MNHEY, SMNVEV (reference sequence). Here the CDR3 reads CASSLGLAGNNEQFF. As DNA, the CDR3 is TGTGCCAGCAGTTTGGGACTAGCGGGGAACAATGAGCAGTTCTTC.

This chain links TRBV18 with TRBJ1-1; 7 bases map to TRBD1. CDR1 and CDR2 (germline): KGHSH, LQKENI. The CDR3 is 12 amino acids. V lost 5 bases and J lost 4; bases outside the gene matches: 1. CDR3 nucleotides: TGTGCCAGCTCAGCAGGGGGCACTGAAGCTTTCTTT. It specifies CASSAGGTEAFF. The full variable domain, its missing parts supplied by reference TRBV18 and TRBJ1-1, is NAGVMQNPRHLVRRRGQEARLRCSPMKGHSHVYWYRQLPEEGLKFMVYLQKENIIDESGMPKERFSAEFPKEGPSILRIQQVVRGDSAAYFCASSAGGTEAFFGQGTRLTVV.

The chain employs TRBV4-1 and TRBJ2-1, with D perhaps matching TRBD2 (7 bases). Germline lookup yields CDR1 MGHRA and CDR2 YSYEKL. V lost 1 base to trimming and J lost 5 bases, with 21 bases between them. The CDR3 loop spans 18 amino acids. The DNA for the CDR3 is TGCGCCAGCAGCCAAGTGAGGGGGGGGACTAAACAACACAATGAGCAGTTCTTC. This sequence encodes CASSQVRGGTKQHNEQFF.

This clone was detected only once. The chain recombines TRBV5-8 with TRBJ2-2; 8 bases agree with TRBD1. The trim removed 1 base at V and 0 bases at J, leaving 8 bases unmatched. Germline V gene lookup returns CDR1 SGHTS and CDR2 YDEGEE. The CDR3 has 18 amino acids. The CDR3 coding sequence is TGTGCCAGCAGCTTGTTTTCGGGACAGGAGACGAACACCGGGGAGCTGTTTTTT. It codes for CASSLFSGQETNTGELFF.

The V and J genes are TRBV6-1 and TRBJ2-7, with a possible D match to TRBD2 (6 bases). Trimming stripped 10 bases from V and 0 bases from J, with 19 bases between. Germline V CDR1 and CDR2: MNHNS, SASEGT. CDR3 length: 15 amino acids. The CDR3 bases are TGTGCCACCGATTCCGGGACTGTTGACTCCTACGAGCAGTACTTC. Translating gives CATDSGTVDSYEQYF.

V usage is TRBV4-1 and J usage is TRBJ1-4; 11 bases are shared with TRBD1. Germline V lookup: CDR1 MGHRA, CDR2 YSYEKL. J was trimmed by 6 bases and V by 3 bases; bases with no gene match: 3. CDR3 length: 15 residues. CDR3 region: CASSQLGQGDEKLFF. The CDR3 region has the DNA TGCGCCAGCAGCCAGCTGGGACAGGGGGATGAAAAACTGTTTTTT.

This chain links TRBV7-6 with TRBJ2-7; perhaps TRBD1 as D (5 bases). This CDR3 spans 12 amino acids. Germline V lookup: CDR1 SGHVS, CDR2 FNYEAQ. Trimming cost V 6 bases and J 0 bases, with 6 bases left between them. CDR3: CASSDSSYEQYF. DNA of the CDR3: TGTGCCAGCAGTGACAGCTCCTACGAGCAGTACTTC.

The chain is built from TRBV7-2 and TRBJ2-7; 8 bases line up with TRBD1. The CDR3 is made up of 14 amino acids. Germline V lookup: CDR1 SGHTA, CDR2 FQGNSA. With 5 bases clipped from V and 1 base from J, the junction kept 4 bases outside the gene matches. CDR3 nucleotide sequence: TGTGCCAGCAGCCCCAGGACAGGGTCCTACGAGCAGTACTTC. As protein: CASSPRTGSYEQYF.

The rearrangement uses TRBV27 and TRBJ1-4, with 10 nucleotides matching TRBD1. J lost 10 bases, V lost 7 bases, and 9 bases had no gene match. CDR3 size: 14 residues. From germline, CDR1 is MNHEY and CDR2 SMNVEV (reference sequence). CDR3 bases: TGTGCCAGCACCACCGGGACAGGGGCGGGAAAACTGTTTTTT. Amino acid sequence: CASTTGTGAGKLFF.

This rearrangement joins TRBV27 to TRBJ2-1; D possibly corresponds to TRBD2 (6 bases). Germline values: CDR1 MNHEY, CDR2 SMNVEV (reference sequence). Trimming removed 4 bases from V and 8 bases from J, with 12 bases in between. The length of the CDR3 is 13 residues. The CDR3 spells CASSWRERDEQFF. The CDR3 DNA is TGTGCCAGCAGTTGGCGGGAACGGGATGAGCAGTTCTTC.

The genes are TRBV14 and TRBJ1-6, with D maybe TRBD1 (6 bases). Deletions cut 3 bases from V and 9 bases from J, with 9 bases between. Germline V gene data show CDR1 as SGHDN and CDR2 as FVKESK. This CDR3 comprises 13 residues. The CDR3 region is CASSQGAISPLHF. DNA for the CDR3: TGTGCCAGCAGCCAGGGGGCAATTTCACCCCTCCACTTT. The whole variable domain, remainder taken from reference TRBV14 and TRBJ1-6, is EAGVTQFPSHSVIEKGQTVTLRCDPISGHDNLYWYRRVMGKEIKFLLHFVKESKQDESGMPNNRFLAERTGGTYSTLKVQPAELEDSGVYFCASSQGAISPLHFGNGTRLTVT.

The chain links TRBV19 to TRBJ2-7, with D possibly matching TRBD2 (6 bases). CDR3 length: 16 residues. V was trimmed by 6 bases and J by 5 bases, leaving 23 bases between them. CDR1 and CDR2 from the germline V gene are LNHDA and SQIVND (reference sequence). The CDR3 here is CASRPLGGGPSDEQYF. The DNA of the CDR3 is TGTGCCAGTAGACCTCTCGGGGGAGGCCCGTCTGACGAGCAGTACTTC.

The chain links TRBV9 to TRBJ1-3; 7 positions match TRBD1. CDR1 is SGDLS, CDR2 YYNGEE, per germline. CDR3 length: 17 amino acids. Unmatched junction bases numbered 6, after V lost 0 bases and J lost 0 bases. The CDR3 here is CASSVGTGALSGNTIYF. CDR3 sequence (DNA): TGTGCCAGCAGCGTAGGTACAGGGGCCCTCTCTGGAAACACCATATATTTT. Full variable domain (missing parts from reference TRBV9 and TRBJ1-3): DSGVTQTPKHLITATGQRVTLRCSPRSGDLSVYWYQQSLDQGLQFLIQYYNGEERAKGNILERFSAQQFPDLHSELNLSSLELGDSALYFCASSVGTGALSGNTIYFGEGSWLTVV.

A single count supports this clone. This chain's CDR3 is CASSEIRTVAYEQYF. The CDR3 coding sequence is TGTGCCAGCAGTGAGATCCGGACAGTGGCCTACGAGCAGTACTTC. The V call is TRBV6-1, the J call TRBJ2-7; D perhaps matches TRBD1 (6 bases). Germline CDR1 and CDR2: MNHNS and SASEGT. V gave up 3 bases and J gave up 2 bases, with 14 bases separating them. The length of the CDR3 is 15 residues.